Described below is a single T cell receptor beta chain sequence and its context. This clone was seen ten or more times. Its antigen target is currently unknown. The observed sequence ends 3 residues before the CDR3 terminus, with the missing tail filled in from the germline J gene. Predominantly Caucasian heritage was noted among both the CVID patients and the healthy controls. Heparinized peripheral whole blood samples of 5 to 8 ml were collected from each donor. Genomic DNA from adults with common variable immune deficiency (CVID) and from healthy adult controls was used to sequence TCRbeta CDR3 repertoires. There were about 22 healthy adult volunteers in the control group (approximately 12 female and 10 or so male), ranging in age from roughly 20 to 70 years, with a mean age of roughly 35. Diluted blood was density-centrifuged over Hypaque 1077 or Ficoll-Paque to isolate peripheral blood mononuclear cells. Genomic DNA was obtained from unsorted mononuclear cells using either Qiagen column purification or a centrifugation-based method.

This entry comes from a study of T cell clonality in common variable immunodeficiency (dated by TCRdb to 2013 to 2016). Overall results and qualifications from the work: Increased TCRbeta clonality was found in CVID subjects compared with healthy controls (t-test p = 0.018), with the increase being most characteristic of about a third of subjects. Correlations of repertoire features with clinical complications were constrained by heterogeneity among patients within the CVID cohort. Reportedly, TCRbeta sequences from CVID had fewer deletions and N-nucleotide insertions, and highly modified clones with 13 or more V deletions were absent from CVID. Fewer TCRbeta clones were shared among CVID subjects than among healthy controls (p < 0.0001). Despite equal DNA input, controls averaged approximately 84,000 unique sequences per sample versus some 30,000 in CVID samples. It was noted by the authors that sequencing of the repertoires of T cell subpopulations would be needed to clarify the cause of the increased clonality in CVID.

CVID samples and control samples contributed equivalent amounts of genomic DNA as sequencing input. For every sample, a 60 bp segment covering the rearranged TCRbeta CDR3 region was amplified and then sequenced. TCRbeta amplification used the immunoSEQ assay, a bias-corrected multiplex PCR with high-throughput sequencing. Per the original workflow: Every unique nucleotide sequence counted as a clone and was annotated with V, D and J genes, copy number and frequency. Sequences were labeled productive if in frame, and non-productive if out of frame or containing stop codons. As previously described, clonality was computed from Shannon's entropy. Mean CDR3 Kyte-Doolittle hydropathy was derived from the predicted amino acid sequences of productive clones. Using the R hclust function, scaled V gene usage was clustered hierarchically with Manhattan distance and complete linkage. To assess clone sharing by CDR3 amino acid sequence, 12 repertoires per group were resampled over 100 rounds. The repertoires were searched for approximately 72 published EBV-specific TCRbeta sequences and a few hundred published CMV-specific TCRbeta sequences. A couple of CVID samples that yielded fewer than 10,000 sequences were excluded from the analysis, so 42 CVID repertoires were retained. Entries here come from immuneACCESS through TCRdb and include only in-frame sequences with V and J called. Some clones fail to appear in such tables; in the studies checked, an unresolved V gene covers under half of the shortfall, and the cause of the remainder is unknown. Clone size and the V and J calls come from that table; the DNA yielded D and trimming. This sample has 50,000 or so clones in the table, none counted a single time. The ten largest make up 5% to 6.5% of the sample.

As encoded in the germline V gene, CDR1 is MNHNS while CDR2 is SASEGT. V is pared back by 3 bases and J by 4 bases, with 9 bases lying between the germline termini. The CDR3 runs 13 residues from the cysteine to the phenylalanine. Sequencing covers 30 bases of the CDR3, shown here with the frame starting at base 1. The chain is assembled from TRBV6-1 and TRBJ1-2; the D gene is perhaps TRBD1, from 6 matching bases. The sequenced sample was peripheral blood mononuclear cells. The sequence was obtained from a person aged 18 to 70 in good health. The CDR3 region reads CASSDTGRYGYTF. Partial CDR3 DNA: TGTGCCAGCAGTGATACAGGGCGCTATGGC.